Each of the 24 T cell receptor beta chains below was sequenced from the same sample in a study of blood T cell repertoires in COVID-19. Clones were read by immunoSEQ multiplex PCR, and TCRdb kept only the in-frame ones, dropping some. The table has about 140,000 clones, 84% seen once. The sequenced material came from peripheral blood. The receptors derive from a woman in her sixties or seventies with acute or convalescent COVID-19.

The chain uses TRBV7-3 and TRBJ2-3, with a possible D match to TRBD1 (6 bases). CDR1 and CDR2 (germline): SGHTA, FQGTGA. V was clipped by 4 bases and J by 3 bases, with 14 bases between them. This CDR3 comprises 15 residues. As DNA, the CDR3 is TGTGCCAGCAGCTCCCAGGGGCTACAAACAGATACGCAGTATTTT. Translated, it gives CASSSQGLQTDTQYF.

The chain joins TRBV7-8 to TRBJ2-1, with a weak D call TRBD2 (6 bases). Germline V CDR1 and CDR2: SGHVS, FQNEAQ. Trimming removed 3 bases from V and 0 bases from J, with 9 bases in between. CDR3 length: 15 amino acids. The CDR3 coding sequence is TGTGCCAGCAGCTTCGGGAGCGGCTCCTACAATGAGCAGTTCTTC. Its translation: CASSFGSGSYNEQFF.

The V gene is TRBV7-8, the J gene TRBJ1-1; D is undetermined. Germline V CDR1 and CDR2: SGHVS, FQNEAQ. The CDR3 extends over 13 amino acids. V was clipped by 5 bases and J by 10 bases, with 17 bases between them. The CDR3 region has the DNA TGTGCCAGCAGCGCCCGGACTTTGTATATAGCTTTCTTT. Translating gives CASSARTLYIAFF.

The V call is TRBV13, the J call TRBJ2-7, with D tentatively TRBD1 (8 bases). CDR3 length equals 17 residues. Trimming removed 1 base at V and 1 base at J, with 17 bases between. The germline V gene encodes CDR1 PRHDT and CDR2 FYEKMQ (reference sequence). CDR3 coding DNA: TGTGCCAGCAGCTTAGTACCCACACAGGGGGGGTCCTACGAGCAGTACTTC. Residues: CASSLVPTQGGSYEQYF.

CDR3 sequence: CASSPGLDSSYNEQFF. In DNA form, the CDR3 reads TGTGCCAGCAGCCCCGGGTTAGACAGCTCCTACAATGAGCAGTTCTTC. This chain connects TRBV3-1 (or the pseudogene TRBV3-2) to TRBJ2-1, with D possibly being TRBD1 (5 bases). Trimming took off 4 bases at V and 0 bases at J, with 13 bases between the two ends. This CDR3 comprises 16 residues. CDR1 LGHDT and CDR2 YNNKEL come from the germline V gene (reference sequence).

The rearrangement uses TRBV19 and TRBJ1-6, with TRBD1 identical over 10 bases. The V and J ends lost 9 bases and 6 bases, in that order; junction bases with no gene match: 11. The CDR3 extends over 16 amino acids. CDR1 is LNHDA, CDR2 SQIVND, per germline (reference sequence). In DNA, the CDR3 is TGTGCCAGCAAGCCCGGAGGGACAGGGGCTAATTCACCCCTCCACTTT. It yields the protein CASKPGGTGANSPLHF.

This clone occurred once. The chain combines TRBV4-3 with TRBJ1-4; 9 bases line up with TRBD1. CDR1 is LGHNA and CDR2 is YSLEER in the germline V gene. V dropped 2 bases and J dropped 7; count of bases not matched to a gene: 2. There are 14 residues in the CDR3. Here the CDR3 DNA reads TGCGCCAGCAGCCAAACGACAGGGGGTGAAAAACTGTTTTTT. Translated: CASSQTTGGEKLFF.

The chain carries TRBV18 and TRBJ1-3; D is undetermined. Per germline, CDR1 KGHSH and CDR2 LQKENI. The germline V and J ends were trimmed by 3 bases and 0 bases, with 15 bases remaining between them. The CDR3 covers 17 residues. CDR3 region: CASSPNSLSNSGNTIYF. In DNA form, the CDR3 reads TGTGCCAGCTCACCGAATTCCTTGTCTAACTCTGGAAACACCATATATTTT.

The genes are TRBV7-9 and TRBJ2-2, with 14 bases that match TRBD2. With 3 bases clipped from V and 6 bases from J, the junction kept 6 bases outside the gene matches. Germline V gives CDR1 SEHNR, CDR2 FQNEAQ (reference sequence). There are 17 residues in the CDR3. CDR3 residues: CASSFGLAGGRSGELFF. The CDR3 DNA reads TGTGCCAGCAGCTTTGGACTAGCGGGAGGTCGGTCCGGGGAGCTGTTTTTT.

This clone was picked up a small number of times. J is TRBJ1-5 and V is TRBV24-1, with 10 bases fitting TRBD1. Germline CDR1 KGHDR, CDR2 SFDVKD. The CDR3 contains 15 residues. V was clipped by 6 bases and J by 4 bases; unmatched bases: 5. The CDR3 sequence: CATSSGTGANQPQHF. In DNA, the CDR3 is TGTGCCACCAGTTCCGGGACAGGGGCTAATCAGCCCCAGCATTTT.

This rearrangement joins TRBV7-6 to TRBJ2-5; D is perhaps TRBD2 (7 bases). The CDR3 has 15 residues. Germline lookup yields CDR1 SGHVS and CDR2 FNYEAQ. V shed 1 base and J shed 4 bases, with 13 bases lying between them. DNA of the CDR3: TGTGCCAGCAGCTTAGAGTGGGGGGGCGGAGAGACCCAGTACTTC. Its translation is CASSLEWGGGETQYF.

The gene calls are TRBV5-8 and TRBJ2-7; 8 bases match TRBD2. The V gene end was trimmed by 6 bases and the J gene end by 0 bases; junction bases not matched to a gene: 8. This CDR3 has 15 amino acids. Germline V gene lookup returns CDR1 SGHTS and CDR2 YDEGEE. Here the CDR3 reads CASTTAGTSSYEQYF. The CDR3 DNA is TGTGCCAGCACCACGGCCGGGACTAGCTCCTACGAGCAGTACTTC. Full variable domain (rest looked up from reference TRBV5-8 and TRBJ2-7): EAGVTQSPTHLIKTRGQQATLRCSPISGHTSVYWYQQALGLGLQFLLWYDEGEERNRGNFPPRFSGRQFPNYSSELNVNALELEDSALYLCASTTAGTSSYEQYFGPGTRLTVT.

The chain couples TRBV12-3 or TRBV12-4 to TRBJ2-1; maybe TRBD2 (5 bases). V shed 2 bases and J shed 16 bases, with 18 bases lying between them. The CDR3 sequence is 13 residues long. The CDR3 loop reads CASSLRRIGLRFF. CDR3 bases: TGTGCCAGCAGTTTACGTAGAATTGGACTTCGATTCTTC.

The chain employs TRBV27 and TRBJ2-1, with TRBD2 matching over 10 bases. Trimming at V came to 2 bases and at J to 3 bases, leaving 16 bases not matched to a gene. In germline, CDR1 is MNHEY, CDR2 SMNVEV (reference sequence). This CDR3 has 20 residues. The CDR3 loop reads CASSLRPPSGSSSDYNEQFF. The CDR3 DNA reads TGTGCCAGCAGTTTAAGGCCCCCTAGCGGGAGTTCTTCCGACTACAATGAGCAGTTCTTC.

The CDR3 coding sequence is TGTGCCTGGAGTGTATGGACAGGGACTGAAGCTTTCTTT. It translates to CAWSVWTGTEAFF. The chain links TRBV30 to TRBJ1-1, with 8 bases identical to TRBD1. Trimming took 0 bases from V and 5 from J; bases not matched to a gene: 2. The CDR3 is made up of 13 amino acids. Germline loops: CDR1 GTSNPN, CDR2 SVGIG (reference sequence).

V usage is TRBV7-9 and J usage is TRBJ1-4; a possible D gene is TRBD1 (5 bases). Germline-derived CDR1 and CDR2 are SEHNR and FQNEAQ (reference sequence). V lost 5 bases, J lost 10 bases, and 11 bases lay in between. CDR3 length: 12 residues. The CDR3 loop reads CASSQGLLKLFF. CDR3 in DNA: TGTGCCAGCAGCCAGGGACTCTTAAAACTGTTTTTT.

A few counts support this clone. CDR3 region: CASSRRDRETQYF. The CDR3 DNA sequence: TGTGCCAGCAGCCGCCGGGACAGGGAGACCCAGTACTTC. The V and J genes are TRBV6-2 or TRBV6-3 and TRBJ2-5, with TRBD1 matching over 8 bases. CDR1 is MNHEY and CDR2 is SVGEGT in the germline V gene. V gave up 6 bases and J gave up 5 bases; unmatched junction bases: 5. This CDR3 is 13 amino acids long.

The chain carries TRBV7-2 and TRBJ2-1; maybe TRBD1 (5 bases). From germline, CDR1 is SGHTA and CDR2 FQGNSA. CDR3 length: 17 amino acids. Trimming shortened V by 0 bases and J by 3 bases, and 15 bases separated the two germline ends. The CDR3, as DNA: TGTGCCAGCAGCTTAGCGGGTGTAGGGGTTAACTACAATGAGCAGTTCTTC. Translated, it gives CASSLAGVGVNYNEQFF.

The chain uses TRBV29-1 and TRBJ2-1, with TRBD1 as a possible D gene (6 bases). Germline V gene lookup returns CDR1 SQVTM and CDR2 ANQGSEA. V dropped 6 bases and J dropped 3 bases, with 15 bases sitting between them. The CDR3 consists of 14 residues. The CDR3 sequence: CSVDQGTHYNEQFF. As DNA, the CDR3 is TGCAGCGTCGACCAGGGGACCCACTACAATGAGCAGTTCTTC.

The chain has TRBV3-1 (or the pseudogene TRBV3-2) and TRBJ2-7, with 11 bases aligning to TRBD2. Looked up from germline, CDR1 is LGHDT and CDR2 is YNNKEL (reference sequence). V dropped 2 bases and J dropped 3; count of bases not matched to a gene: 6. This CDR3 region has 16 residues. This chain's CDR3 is CASSQTSGRFIYEQYF. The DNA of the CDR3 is TGTGCCAGCAGCCAAACTAGCGGGAGATTTATCTACGAGCAGTACTTC.

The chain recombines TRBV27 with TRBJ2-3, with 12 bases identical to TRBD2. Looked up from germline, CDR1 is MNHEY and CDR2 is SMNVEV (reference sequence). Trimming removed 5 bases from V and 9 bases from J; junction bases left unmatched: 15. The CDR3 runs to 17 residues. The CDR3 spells CASSPKLAGGIPGTQYF. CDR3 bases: TGTGCCAGCAGTCCCAAACTAGCGGGAGGCATCCCGGGGACGCAGTATTTT.

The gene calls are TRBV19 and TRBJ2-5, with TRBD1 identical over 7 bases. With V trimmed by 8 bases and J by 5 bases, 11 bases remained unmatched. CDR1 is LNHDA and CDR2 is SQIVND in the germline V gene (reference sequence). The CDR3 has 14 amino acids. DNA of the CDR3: TGTGCCAGTGGACAGGCAGGTGAAGGGGAGACCCAGTACTTC. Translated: CASGQAGEGETQYF.

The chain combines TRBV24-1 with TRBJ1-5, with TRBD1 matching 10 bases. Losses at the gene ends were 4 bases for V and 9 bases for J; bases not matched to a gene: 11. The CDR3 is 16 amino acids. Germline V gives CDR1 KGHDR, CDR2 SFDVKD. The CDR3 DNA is TGTGCCACCAGTGACTCGACAGGGGGCCGAGTCCGGCCCCAGCATTTT. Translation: CATSDSTGGRVRPQHF.

In DNA form, the CDR3 reads TGTGCCAGCAGTTACTCGAGTGGTGTTGGGACCCAGTACTTC. Protein product: CASSYSSGVGTQYF. V is TRBV6-2 or TRBV6-3 and J is TRBJ2-5; D ambiguous. The germline gives CDR1 MNHEY, CDR2 SVGEGT. The CDR3 consists of 14 residues. The germline V and J ends were trimmed by 0 bases and 7 bases, with 12 bases remaining between them.